The rows below give T cell receptor beta chains drawn from one sample of a study of monozygotic twins with inflammatory bowel disease. Reanalyzing the 5' RACE reads, TCRdb keeps one entry per CDR3 protein, without DNA. The table for this sample gives 80,000 or so distinct CDR3 sequences. The sequenced material came from blood. The receptors stem from a human donor with ulcerative colitis or Crohn's disease, or a healthy co-twin of an affected twin (not recorded which). CDR3s include the opening cysteine and the closing phenylalanine or tryptophan.

cdr3_aa j_call v_call
CASSPTLKQPQHF TRBJ1-5 TRBV18
CASSPFPNEKLFF TRBJ1-4 TRBV18
CSARGLEGKTRSPLHF TRBJ1-6 TRBV20-1
CASSSNLDRGGYTF TRBJ1-2 TRBV18
CASSRQEYNEQFF TRBJ2-1 TRBV4-2
CASSSQNRDSTEAFF TRBJ1-1 TRBV2
CASSYMVTRWATEAFF TRBJ1-1 TRBV6-5
CSARAGGPYSNQPQHF TRBJ1-5 TRBV20-1
CASTVDRGRDTF TRBJ1-2 TRBV6-1
CASSTDRPYEQYF TRBJ2-7 TRBV5-1
CSARVRLLSTTEAFF TRBJ1-1 TRBV20-1
CAIRLRNTDYPYNEQFF TRBJ2-1 TRBV10-3
CASSLDSMRRETQYF TRBJ2-5 TRBV12-3/TRBV12-4
CASSLEMSNQPQHF TRBJ1-5 TRBV5-6
CASQLINRANTGELFF TRBJ2-2 TRBV19
CASSRTGQAPEAFF TRBJ1-1 TRBV5-1
CASSPEGALRTDTQYF TRBJ2-3 TRBV7-9
CASSLVVGPRYEQFF TRBJ2-1 TRBV11-2
CASSSRGRSYYEQYF TRBJ2-7 TRBV12-3/TRBV12-4
CASSPWTGGNTEAFF TRBJ1-1 TRBV7-2
CASRSRGAANEKLFF TRBJ1-4 TRBV12-3/TRBV12-4
CASSQEDRELNEAFF TRBJ1-1 TRBV4-2
CASSFRVPYNSPLHF TRBJ1-6 TRBV12-3/TRBV12-4
CASSPLSGAGETQYF TRBJ2-5 TRBV18
CASSERGQGPGGAEAFF TRBJ1-1 TRBV10-1
CASSQQVNTEAFF TRBJ1-1 TRBV12-3/TRBV12-4
CASSFGGPVLETQYF TRBJ2-5 TRBV5-1
CASSPRRTGASGEQYF TRBJ2-7 TRBV6-1
CASSADKNNQPQHF TRBJ1-5 TRBV2
CASRLSGANTGELFF TRBJ2-2 TRBV19
CASSTRQGSGNTIYF TRBJ1-3 TRBV9
CASSLGMGQAVYEQYF TRBJ2-7 TRBV5-1
CASSPSPGRETQYF TRBJ2-5 TRBV5-1
CASSGRNDQFF TRBJ2-1 TRBV2
CASSVGPSDSPLHF TRBJ1-6 TRBV9
CSVPPGGGNQPQHF TRBJ1-5 TRBV20-1
CASSWTEQNTEAFF TRBJ1-1 TRBV6-6
CSVVRQGNQETQYF TRBJ2-5 TRBV29-1
CASSYNSGDYGYTF TRBJ1-2 TRBV18
CASGILLGGQYF TRBJ2-7 TRBV27
CASSESRGSRNEQYF TRBJ2-7 TRBV10-1
CSAPAGGRTNYGYTF TRBJ1-2 TRBV20-1
CASSLDPEWRTEAFF TRBJ1-1 TRBV5-1
CASSVGPGQIYF TRBJ1-2 TRBV9
CASSSWGGRETQYF TRBJ2-5 TRBV7-9